The rows below give T cell receptor beta chains drawn from one sample of a study of T-cell reconstitution after alpha-beta-depleted transplantation in children. TCRdb re-analysed the PCR reads in MiXCR, keeping a single row per CDR3 protein. The sample contains 170,000 or so distinct CDR3 sequences, less than 8% of which appear only once. Material: PBMCs from the stem cell graft donor, obtained from the stem cell graft. These receptors all stem from a human donor who donated a stem cell graft to a child with Wiskott-Aldrich syndrome. Both conserved end residues are part of each CDR3. D genes are given only for firm matches. Clone size is stated in some rows and not others, as once, few, many or a class when expanded.

clone_size	d_call	v_call	j_call	cdr3_nt	cdr3_aa
many	-	TRBV7-6	TRBJ2-3	TGTGCCAGCAGCTTAAAACTACGAGATACGCAGTATTTT	CASSLKLRDTQYF
many	-	TRBV12-3/TRBV12-4	TRBJ1-1	TGTGCCAGCAGTTTAACTCATGGGGGCTTCGGTACTGAAGCTTTCTTT	CASSLTHGGFGTEAFF
many	TRBD1	TRBV12-3/TRBV12-4	TRBJ2-1	TGTGCCAGCAGTTTACGGGACAGGGCATACAATGAGCAGTTCTTC	CASSLRDRAYNEQFF
many	-	TRBV3-1	TRBJ1-2	TGTGCCAGCAGCCAAGCGGTGGCCGGGAGAGGCTACACCTTC	CASSQAVAGRGYTF
few	-	TRBV2	TRBJ2-5	TGTGCCAGCAGTAACCCAAGGGGGGAACAAGAGACCCAGTACTTC	CASSNPRGEQETQYF
-	TRBD2	TRBV30	TRBJ2-7	TGTGCCTGCACGCCGGGGACTAGCTACGAGCAGTACTTC	CACTPGTSYEQYF
many	TRBD2	TRBV20-1	TRBJ2-2	TGCAGTGCCCGGATAGCGGGGGGGGGTGACACCGGGGAGCTGTTTTTT	CSARIAGGGDTGELFF
many	TRBD1	TRBV12-3/TRBV12-4	TRBJ1-1	TGTGCCAGCACCCCGGGACAGCTAAAAGAAGCTTTCTTT	CASTPGQLKEAFF
many	-	TRBV29-1	TRBJ2-7	TGCAGCGTTGAAGATCGCGGGATCCTCTTCCACGAGCAGTACTTC	CSVEDRGILFHEQYF
many	-	TRBV5-1	TRBJ2-2	TGCGCCAGCAGCTCCATGGGGGGAGTCGGGAACACCGGGGAGCTGTTTTTT	CASSSMGGVGNTGELFF